This is a list of T cell receptor beta chains from one sample in a study of beta chain features in type 1 diabetes. The assay was immunoSEQ multiplex PCR, and TCRdb's table has in-frame clones only and misses some. The data contain roughly 700,000 clones, around an eighth of them singletons. Sequencing was carried out using naive CD4+ T cells from blood. Receptor source: a man younger than 35 with type 1 diabetes. The CDR3 runs from the conserved cysteine through the conserved F or W. The D gene is left open where the match is weak. Clone sizes are given selectively: once, few, many, or a class where the clone is expanded.

cdr3_aa,cdr3_nt,clone_size,d_call,v_call,j_call
CSVRRDTRTDEAFF,TGCAGCGTTCGCCGGGACACAAGAACGGATGAAGCTTTCTTT,few,-,TRBV29-1,TRBJ1-1
CASSSYQGLNYGYTF,TGCGCCAGCAGCTCTTATCAGGGACTCAACTATGGCTACACCTTC,once,-,TRBV5-1,TRBJ1-2
CASSPLVSNQPQHF,TGTGCCAGCAGTCCCTTGGTTAGCAATCAGCCCCAGCATTTT,-,-,TRBV6-5,TRBJ1-5
CASSHFTGTSGEQYF,TGCGCCAGCAGCCATTTCACCGGGACGTCGGGAGAGCAGTACTTC,few,-,TRBV4-1,TRBJ2-7
CASSVIWAGANVLTF,TGTGCCAGCAGCGTGATCTGGGCTGGGGCCAACGTCCTGACTTTC,few,-,TRBV9,TRBJ2-6
CASSPTGGGNQPQHF,TGTGCCAGCAGCCCGACGGGGGGTGGCAATCAGCCCCAGCATTTT,-,-,TRBV7-3,TRBJ1-5
CASSPQGASDTQYF,TGTGCCAGCTCACCGCAGGGAGCATCCGATACGCAGTATTTT,few,-,TRBV18,TRBJ2-3
CATLKSATRGETQYF,TGTGCCACCCTAAAATCGGCGACCAGGGGGGAGACCCAGTACTTC,few,TRBD1,TRBV10-3,TRBJ2-5
CASRAQLSGANVLTF,TGTGCCAGCAGGGCACAGCTCTCTGGGGCCAACGTCCTGACTTTC,-,-,TRBV6-1,TRBJ2-6
CASSGDRGNQPQHF,TGTGCCAGCAGTGGAGACAGGGGCAATCAGCCCCAGCATTTT,few,TRBD1,TRBV6-5,TRBJ1-5
CASSSQLTGPTNYGYTF,TGTGCCAGCAGCTCGCAGCTCACAGGACCAACTAACTATGGCTACACCTTC,few,-,TRBV7-9,TRBJ1-2
CAWSERWNTQYF,TGTGCCTGGAGCGAGCGGTGGAATACGCAGTATTTT,-,-,TRBV30,TRBJ2-3
CASSPEGRGRNQPQHF,TGCGCCAGCAGCCCCGAAGGGAGGGGAAGAAATCAGCCCCAGCATTTT,few,-,TRBV4-1,TRBJ1-5
CASSYSLGFGAFF,TGTGCCAGCAGTTACTCCCTTGGGTTCGGAGCTTTCTTT,few,-,TRBV6-5,TRBJ1-1
CAASQTSYEQYF,TGTGCCGCGTCACAGACCTCCTACGAGCAGTACTTC,-,-,TRBV2,TRBJ2-7
CASNPRAGMGETQYF,TGTGCCAGCAACCCCCGGGCGGGGATGGGGGAGACCCAGTACTTC,-,-,TRBV2,TRBJ2-5
CASSLEGETQYF,TGCGCCAGCAGCTTGGAAGGCGAGACCCAGTACTTC,few,-,TRBV5-1,TRBJ2-5